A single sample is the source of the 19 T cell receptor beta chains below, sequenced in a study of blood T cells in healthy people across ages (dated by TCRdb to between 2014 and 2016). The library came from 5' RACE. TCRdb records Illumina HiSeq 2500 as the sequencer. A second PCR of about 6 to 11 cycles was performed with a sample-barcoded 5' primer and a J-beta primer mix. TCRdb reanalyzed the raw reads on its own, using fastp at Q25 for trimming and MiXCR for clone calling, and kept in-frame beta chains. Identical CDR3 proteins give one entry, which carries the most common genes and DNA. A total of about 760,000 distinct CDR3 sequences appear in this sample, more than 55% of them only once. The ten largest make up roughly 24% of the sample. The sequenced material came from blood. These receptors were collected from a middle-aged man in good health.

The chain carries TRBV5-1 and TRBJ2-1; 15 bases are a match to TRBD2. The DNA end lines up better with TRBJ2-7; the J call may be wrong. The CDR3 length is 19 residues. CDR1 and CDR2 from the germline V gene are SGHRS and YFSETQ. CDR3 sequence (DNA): TGCGCCAGCAGCACAACGCACGGGACTAGCGGGAGGTTCTACAATGAGCAGTACTTC. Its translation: CASSTTHGTSGRFYNEQYF.

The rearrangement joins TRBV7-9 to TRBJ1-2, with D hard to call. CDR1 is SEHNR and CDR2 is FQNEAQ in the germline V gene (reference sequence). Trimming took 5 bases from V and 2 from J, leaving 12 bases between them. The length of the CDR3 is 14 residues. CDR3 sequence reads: CASSTTPQNYGYTF. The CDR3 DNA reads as TGTGCCAGCAGCACAACCCCACAGAACTATGGCTACACCTTC.

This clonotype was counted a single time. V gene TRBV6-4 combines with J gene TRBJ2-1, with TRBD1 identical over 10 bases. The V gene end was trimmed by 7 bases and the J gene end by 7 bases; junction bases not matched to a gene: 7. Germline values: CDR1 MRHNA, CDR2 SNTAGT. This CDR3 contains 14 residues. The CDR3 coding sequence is TGTGCCAGCATGTCCGGGACAGGGGATAATGAGCAGTTCTTC. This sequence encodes CASMSGTGDNEQFF.

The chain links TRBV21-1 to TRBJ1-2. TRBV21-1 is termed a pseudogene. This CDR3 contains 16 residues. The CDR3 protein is CASSKGGSTSHYGYTF. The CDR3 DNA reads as TGTGCCAGCAGCAAAGGTGGCAGCACGTCACACTATGGCTACACCTTC.

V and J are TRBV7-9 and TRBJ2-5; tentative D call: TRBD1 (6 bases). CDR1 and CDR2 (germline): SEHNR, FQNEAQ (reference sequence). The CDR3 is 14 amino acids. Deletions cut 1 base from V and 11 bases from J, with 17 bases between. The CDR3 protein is CASSLGGTSREQYF. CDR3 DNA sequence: TGTGCCAGCAGCTTAGGGGGGACATCGAGGGAGCAGTACTTC.

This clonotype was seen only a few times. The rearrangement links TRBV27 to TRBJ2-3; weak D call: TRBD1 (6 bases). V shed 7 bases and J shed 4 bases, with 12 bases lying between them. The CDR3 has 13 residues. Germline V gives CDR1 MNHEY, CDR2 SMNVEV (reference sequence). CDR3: CASTRKGADTQYF. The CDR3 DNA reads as TGTGCCAGCACACGTAAGGGGGCAGATACGCAGTATTTT.

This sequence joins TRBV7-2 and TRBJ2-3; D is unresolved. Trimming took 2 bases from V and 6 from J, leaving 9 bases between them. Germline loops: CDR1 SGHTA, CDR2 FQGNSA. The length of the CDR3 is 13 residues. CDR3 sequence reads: CASSLKGGDTQYF. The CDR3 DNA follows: TGTGCCAGCAGCTTAAAGGGTGGCGATACGCAGTATTTT.

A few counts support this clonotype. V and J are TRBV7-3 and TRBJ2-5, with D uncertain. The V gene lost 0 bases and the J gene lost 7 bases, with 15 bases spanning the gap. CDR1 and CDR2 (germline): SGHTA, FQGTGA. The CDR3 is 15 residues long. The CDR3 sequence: CASSLTAAPSTTQYF. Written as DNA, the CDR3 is TGTGCCAGCAGCTTAACCGCAGCCCCGTCGACGACCCAGTACTTC.

CDR3 sequence (DNA): TGTGCCAGCAGCTTTAGGGTAGGAAAATACCAAGAGACCCAGTACTTC. It specifies CASSFRVGKYQETQYF. This rearrangement joins TRBV5-6 to TRBJ2-5; D gene unclear. With 2 bases removed from V and 0 bases from J, the gap between germline ends came to 14 bases. Germline V lookup: CDR1 SGHDT, CDR2 YYEEEE. The CDR3 contains 16 residues.

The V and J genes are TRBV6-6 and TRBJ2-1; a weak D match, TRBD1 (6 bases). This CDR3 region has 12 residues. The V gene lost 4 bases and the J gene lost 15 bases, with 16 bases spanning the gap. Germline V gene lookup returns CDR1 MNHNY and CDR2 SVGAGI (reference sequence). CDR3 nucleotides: TGTGCCAGCAGTTCTACGACAGGTACTGTGTTCTTC. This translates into CASSSTTGTVFF.

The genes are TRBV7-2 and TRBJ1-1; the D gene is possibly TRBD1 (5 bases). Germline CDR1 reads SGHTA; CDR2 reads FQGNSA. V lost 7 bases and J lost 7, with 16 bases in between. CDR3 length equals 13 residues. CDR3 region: CASTNFGADEAFF. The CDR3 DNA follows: TGTGCCAGCACCAATTTCGGGGCAGATGAAGCTTTCTTT. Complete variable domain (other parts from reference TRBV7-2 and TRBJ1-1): GAGVSQSPSNKVTEKGKDVELRCDPISGHTALYWYRQSLGQGLEFLIYFQGNSAPDKSGLPSDRFSAERTGGSVSTLTIQRTQQEDSAVYLCASTNFGADEAFFGQGTRLTVV.

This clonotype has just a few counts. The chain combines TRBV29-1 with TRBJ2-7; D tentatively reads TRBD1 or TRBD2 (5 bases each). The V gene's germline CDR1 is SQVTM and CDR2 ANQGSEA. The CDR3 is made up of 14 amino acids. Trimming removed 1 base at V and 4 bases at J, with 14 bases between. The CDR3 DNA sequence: TGCAGCGTTGAAGGGTCGGGGCAGCCGTACGAGCAGTACTTC. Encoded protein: CSVEGSGQPYEQYF.

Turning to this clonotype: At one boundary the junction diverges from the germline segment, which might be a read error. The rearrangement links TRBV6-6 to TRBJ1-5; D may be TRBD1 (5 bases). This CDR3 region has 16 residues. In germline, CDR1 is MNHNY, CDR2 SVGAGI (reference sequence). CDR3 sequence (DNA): TGTGCCGGCAGTCTAACGGGGCAGTATAGCAATCAGCCCCAGCATTTT. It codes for CAGSLTGQYSNQPQHF.

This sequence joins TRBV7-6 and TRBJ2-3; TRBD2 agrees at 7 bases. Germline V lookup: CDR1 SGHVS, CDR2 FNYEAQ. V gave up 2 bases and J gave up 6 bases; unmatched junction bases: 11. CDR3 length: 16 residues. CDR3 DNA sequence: TGTGCCAGCAGCTTATGGAGGGAGGGCACCGGTGATACGCAGTATTTT. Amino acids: CASSLWREGTGDTQYF.

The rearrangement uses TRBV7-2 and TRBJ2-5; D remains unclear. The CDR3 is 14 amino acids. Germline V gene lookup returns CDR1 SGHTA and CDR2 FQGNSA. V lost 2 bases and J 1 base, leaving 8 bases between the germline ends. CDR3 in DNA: TGTGCCAGCAGCTTATTAGGTCGCCAAGAGACCCAGTACTTC. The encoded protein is CASSLLGRQETQYF.

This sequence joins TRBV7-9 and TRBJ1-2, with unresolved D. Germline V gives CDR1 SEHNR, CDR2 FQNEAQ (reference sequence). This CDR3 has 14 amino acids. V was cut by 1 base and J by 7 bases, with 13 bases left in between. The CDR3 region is CASSLGQAIGGYTF. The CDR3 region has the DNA TGTGCCAGCAGCTTAGGGCAGGCCATTGGTGGCTACACCTTC.

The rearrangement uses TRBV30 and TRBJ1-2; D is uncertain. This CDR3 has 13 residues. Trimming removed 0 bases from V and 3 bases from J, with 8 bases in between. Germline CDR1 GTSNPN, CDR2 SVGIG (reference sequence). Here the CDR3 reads CAWSVRADYGYTF. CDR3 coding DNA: TGTGCCTGGAGTGTACGGGCGGACTATGGCTACACCTTC. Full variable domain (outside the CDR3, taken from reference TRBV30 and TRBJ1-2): SQTIHQWPATLVQPVGSPLSLECTVEGTSNPNLYWYRQAAGRGLQLLFYSVGIGQISSEVPQNLSASRPQDRQFILSSKKLLLSDSGFYLCAWSVRADYGYTFGSGTRLTVV.

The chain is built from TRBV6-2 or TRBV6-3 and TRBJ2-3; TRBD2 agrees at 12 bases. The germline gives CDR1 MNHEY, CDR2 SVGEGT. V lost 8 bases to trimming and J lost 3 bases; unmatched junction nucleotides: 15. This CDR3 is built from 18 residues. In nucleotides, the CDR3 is TGTGCCAGCTTAAAGCTAGCGGGAGGGCCCAGTACGACAGATACGCAGTATTTT. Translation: CASLKLAGGPSTTDTQYF.

The CDR3 is CASSQLTRGQETQYF. The CDR3 DNA sequence: TGTGCCAGCAGCCAACTTACCCGGGGGCAGGAGACCCAGTACTTC. The J gene is TRBJ2-5, the V gene TRBV9, with D perhaps assigned TRBD1 or TRBD2 (6 bases each). The germline V gene has CDR1 SGDLS and CDR2 YYNGEE. Between the trimmed V and J ends, which lost 4 bases and 5 bases, there was a span of 18 bases. The CDR3 sequence is 15 residues long. The full variable domain, with the rest looked up from reference TRBV9 and TRBJ2-5, is DSGVTQTPKHLITATGQRVTLRCSPRSGDLSVYWYQQSLDQGLQFLIQYYNGEERAKGNILERFSAQQFPDLHSELNLSSLELGDSALYFCASSQLTRGQETQYFGPGTRLLVL.